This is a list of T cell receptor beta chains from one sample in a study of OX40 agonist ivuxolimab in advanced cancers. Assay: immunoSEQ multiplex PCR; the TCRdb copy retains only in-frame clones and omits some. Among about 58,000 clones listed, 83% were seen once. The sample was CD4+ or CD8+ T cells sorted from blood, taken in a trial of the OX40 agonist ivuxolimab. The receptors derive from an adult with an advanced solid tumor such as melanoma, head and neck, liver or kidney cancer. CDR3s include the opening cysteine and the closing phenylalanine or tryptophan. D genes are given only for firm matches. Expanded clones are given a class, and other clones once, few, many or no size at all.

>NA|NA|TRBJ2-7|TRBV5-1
CASTAEATSYEQYF
TGCGCCAGCACCGCAGAGGCCACCTCCTACGAGCAGTACTTC
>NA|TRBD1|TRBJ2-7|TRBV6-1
CASSRTGPYYEQYF
TGTGCCAGCAGTAGGACAGGCCCCTACTACGAGCAGTACTTC
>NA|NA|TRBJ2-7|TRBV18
CASSPLSTSYEQYF
TGTGCCAGCTCACCACTGAGCACCTCCTACGAGCAGTACTTC
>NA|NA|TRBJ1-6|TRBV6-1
CASSESRFSYNSPLHF
TGTGCCAGCAGTGAAAGTAGGTTCTCCTATAATTCACCCCTCCACTTT
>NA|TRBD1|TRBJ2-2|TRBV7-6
CASRKGASPGELFF
TGTGCCAGCAGGAAGGGGGCTTCCCCCGGGGAGCTGTTTTTT
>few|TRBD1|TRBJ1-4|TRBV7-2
CASSPRTGANEKLFF
TGTGCCAGCAGCCCCAGGACAGGCGCGAATGAAAAACTGTTTTTT
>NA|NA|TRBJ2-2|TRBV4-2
CASSQVGRITGELFF
TGTGCCAGCAGCCAAGTAGGGCGGATCACCGGGGAGCTGTTTTTT
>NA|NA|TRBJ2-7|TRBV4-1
CASSQDPGGSAYEQYF
TGCGCCAGCAGCCAAGATCCCGGGGGAAGTGCCTACGAGCAGTACTTC
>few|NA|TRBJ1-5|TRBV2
CASNGGGYQPQHF
TGTGCCAGCAACGGAGGAGGGTATCAGCCCCAGCATTTT
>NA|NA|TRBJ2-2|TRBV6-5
CASTSLTGATGELFF
TGTGCCAGCACCTCCTTGACTGGGGCCACCGGGGAGCTGTTTTTT
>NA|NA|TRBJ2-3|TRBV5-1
CASSLGADTQYF
TGCGCCAGCAGCTTGGGAGCAGATACGCAGTATTTT
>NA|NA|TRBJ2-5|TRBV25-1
CASAAFGGAETQYF
TGTGCCAGCGCCGCGTTTGGGGGCGCGGAGACCCAGTACTTC
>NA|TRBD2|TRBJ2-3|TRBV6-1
CASSTPGGGTDTQYF
TGTGCCAGCAGTACACCGGGGGGAGGCACAGATACGCAGTATTTT
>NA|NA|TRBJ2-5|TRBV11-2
CASSLEVGLETQYF
TGTGCCAGCAGCTTAGAGGTGGGACTGGAGACCCAGTACTTC
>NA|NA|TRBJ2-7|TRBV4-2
CASSPRGSYYEQYF
TGTGCCAGCAGCCCGCGAGGGTCCTACTACGAGCAGTACTTC
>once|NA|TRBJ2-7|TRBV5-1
CASSLGVLPPYEQYF
TGCGCCAGCAGCTTGGGCGTTCTGCCCCCCTACGAGCAGTACTTC
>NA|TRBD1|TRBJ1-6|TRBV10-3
CAIGQGVESPLHF
TGTGCCATCGGACAGGGGGTAGAGTCACCCCTCCACTTT
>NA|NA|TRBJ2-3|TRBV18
CASSPPSTDTQYF
TGTGCCAGCTCACCACCGAGCACAGATACGCAGTATTTT
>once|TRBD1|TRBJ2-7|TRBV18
CASSPTGSDEQYF
TGTGCCAGCTCACCGACAGGGTCGGACGAGCAGTACTTC
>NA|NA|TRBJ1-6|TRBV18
CASSPPDRLNSPLHF
TGTGCCAGCTCACCACCCGACAGGTTGAATTCACCCCTCCACTTT
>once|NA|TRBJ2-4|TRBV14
CASSQDQGTIQYF
TGTGCCAGCAGCCAAGATCAGGGGACCATTCAGTACTTC
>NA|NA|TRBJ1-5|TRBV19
CASSWASGNQPQHF
TGTGCCAGTAGCTGGGCCAGCGGCAATCAGCCCCAGCATTTT
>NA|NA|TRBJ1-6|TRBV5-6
CASSTQAPNSPLHF
TGTGCCAGCAGCACCCAGGCTCCTAATTCACCCCTCCACTTT
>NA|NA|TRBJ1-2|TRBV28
CASSLRGRGIQGYTF
TGTGCCAGCAGTTTGAGAGGCAGGGGAATCCAAGGCTACACCTTC
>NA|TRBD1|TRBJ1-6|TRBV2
CAGGTGLASPLHF
TGTGCAGGAGGGACAGGGCTGGCTTCACCCCTCCACTTT
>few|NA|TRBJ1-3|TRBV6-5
CASRPTATSGNTIYF
TGTGCCAGCAGACCGACGGCTACCTCTGGAAACACCATATATTTT
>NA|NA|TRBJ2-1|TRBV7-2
CASSLVSGGAYEQFF
TGTGCCAGCAGCCTGGTATCTGGGGGGGCCTATGAGCAGTTCTTC
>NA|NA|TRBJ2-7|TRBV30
CAWSNGGREQYF
TGTGCCTGGAGTAACGGGGGGCGGGAGCAGTACTTC
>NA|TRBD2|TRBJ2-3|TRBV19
CASSYGGGLTDTQYF
TGTGCCAGTAGTTATGGCGGGGGGCTAACAGATACGCAGTATTTT
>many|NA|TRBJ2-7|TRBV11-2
CASSLSDRLYEQYF
TGTGCCAGCAGCTTAAGCGACAGACTCTACGAGCAGTACTTC
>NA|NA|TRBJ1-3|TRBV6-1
CASTGASSGNTIYF
TGTGCCAGCACGGGTGCGAGCTCTGGAAACACCATATATTTT
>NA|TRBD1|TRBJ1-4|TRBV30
CAWTDPGQGHEKLFF
TGTGCCTGGACCGACCCGGGACAGGGGCATGAAAAACTGTTTTTT
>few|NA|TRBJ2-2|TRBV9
CASSVELGYTGELFF
TGTGCCAGCAGCGTAGAGCTGGGATACACCGGGGAGCTGTTTTTT
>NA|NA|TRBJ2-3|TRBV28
CASSGAGIRTDTQYF
TGTGCCAGCAGTGGGGCGGGGATACGCACAGATACGCAGTATTTT
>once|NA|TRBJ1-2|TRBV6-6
CASSYIGGGSGTF
TGTGCCAGCAGTTACATAGGCGGGGGATCGGGCACCTTC
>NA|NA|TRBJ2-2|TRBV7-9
CASSAQGVSGELFF
TGTGCCAGCAGCGCCCAGGGAGTTAGCGGGGAGCTGTTTTTT
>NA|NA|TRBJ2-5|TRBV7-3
CASSPHQGETQYF
TGTGCCAGCAGCCCTCACCAGGGAGAGACCCAGTACTTC
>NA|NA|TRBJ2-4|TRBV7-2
CASSLSVKNIQYF
TGTGCCAGCAGCCTGAGCGTCAAAAACATTCAGTACTTC
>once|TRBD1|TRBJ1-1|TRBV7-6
CASSSGQFTEAFF
TGTGCCAGCAGCTCGGGACAGTTCACTGAAGCTTTCTTT
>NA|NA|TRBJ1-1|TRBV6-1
CASRRVGGTEAFF
TGTGCCAGCAGACGAGTTGGTGGCACTGAAGCTTTCTTT
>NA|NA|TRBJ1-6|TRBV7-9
CASSLLGESPLHF
TGTGCCAGCAGCTTACTCGGGGAGTCACCCCTCCACTTT
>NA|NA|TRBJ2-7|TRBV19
CATHSSYGEQYF
TGTGCCACCCATAGTAGCTATGGGGAGCAGTACTTC
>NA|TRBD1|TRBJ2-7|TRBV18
CASSPGTGQAYEQYF
TGTGCCAGCTCACCTGGGACAGGGCAAGCCTACGAGCAGTACTTC
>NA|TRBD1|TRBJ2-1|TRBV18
CASSPMTGLGNEQFF
TGTGCCAGCTCACCTATGACAGGGTTGGGCAATGAGCAGTTCTTC
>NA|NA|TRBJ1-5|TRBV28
CASSLTNQPQHF
TGTGCCAGCAGTTTAACCAATCAGCCCCAGCATTTT
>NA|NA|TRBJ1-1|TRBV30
CAWSGQRTAFAFF
TGTGCCTGGAGTGGGCAGAGGACAGCATTCGCTTTCTTT
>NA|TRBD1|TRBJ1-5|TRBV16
CASSQSDRGLDSNQPQHF
TGTGCCAGCAGCCAATCGGACAGGGGGCTCGATAGCAATCAGCCCCAGCATTTT
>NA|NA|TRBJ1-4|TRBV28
CASSTPGGSSEKLFF
TGTGCCAGCAGCACACCGGGGGGGTCCTCAGAAAAACTGTTTTTT
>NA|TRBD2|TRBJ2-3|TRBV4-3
CASSQELSGGVVDTQYF
TGCGCCAGCAGCCAAGAATTGAGCGGGGGGGTAGTAGATACGCAGTATTTT
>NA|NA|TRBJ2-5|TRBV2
CASGGSGGETQYF
TGTGCCAGCGGGGGCTCGGGAGGAGAGACCCAGTACTTC
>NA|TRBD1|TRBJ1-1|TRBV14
CASSRQGGNTEAFF
TGTGCCAGCAGCCGACAGGGAGGGAACACTGAAGCTTTCTTT
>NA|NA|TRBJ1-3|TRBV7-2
CASSRGSGGNTIYF
TGTGCCAGCAGCCGGGGGAGCGGGGGGAACACCATATATTTT
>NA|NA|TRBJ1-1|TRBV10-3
CAISGGRTEAFF
TGTGCCATCAGTGGGGGGAGAACTGAAGCTTTCTTT
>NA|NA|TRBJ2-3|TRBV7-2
CASSPGLPGGRDTQYF
TGTGCCAGCAGCCCGGGACTACCTGGGGGGCGGGATACGCAGTATTTT
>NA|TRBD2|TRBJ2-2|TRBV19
CASSSGASGESGELFF
TGTGCCAGTAGTTCCGGGGCTAGCGGGGAGAGCGGGGAGCTGTTTTTT
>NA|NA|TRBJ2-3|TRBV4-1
CASSQVQGSGTDTQYF
TGCGCCAGCAGCCAAGTTCAGGGGTCGGGCACAGATACGCAGTATTTT
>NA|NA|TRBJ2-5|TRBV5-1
CASSPTDGQETQYF
TGCGCCAGCAGCCCCACGGACGGCCAAGAGACCCAGTACTTC
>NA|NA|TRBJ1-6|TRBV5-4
CASSPPGDVSPLHF
TGTGCCAGCAGCCCGCCGGGGGACGTCTCACCCCTCCACTTT
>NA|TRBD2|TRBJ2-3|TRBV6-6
CASTAGLAGTDTQYF
TGTGCCAGCACCGCCGGACTAGCAGGTACAGATACGCAGTATTTT
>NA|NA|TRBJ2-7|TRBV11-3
CASKLGGSGLTYEQYF
TGTGCCAGCAAACTAGGGGGGTCAGGGTTGACCTACGAGCAGTACTTC